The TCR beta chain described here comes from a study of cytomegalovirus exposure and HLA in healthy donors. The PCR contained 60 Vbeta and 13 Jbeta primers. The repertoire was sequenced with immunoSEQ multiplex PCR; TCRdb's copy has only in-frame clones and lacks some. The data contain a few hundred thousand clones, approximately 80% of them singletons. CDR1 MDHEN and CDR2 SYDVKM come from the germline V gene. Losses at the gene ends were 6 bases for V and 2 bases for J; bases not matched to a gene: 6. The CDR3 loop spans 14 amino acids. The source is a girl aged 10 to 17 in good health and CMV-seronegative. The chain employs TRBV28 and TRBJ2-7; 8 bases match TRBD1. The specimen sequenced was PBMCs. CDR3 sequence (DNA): TGTGCCAGCAGGTCGACAGGGGATACCTACGAGCAGTACTTC. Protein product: CASRSTGDTYEQYF.